This T cell receptor (beta chain) was profiled in a study of a mutant IDH1 vaccine in newly diagnosed glioma. Across the whole study: Each patient was administered eight vaccinations, scheduled in weeks 1, 3, 5, 7, 11, 15, 19 and 23.

Time point in this sample: week 11, during vaccination. Vaccination used 300 ug of mutant IDH1 20-mer peptide per dose, with topical imiquimod. Of note for this clone: Antigen unknown.

Clones were read by immunoSEQ multiplex PCR, and TCRdb kept only the in-frame ones, dropping some. The sample includes 40,000 or so clones, 80% to 85% of them seen just once. V was trimmed by 3 bases and J by 4 bases, leaving 12 bases between them. This CDR3 has 13 amino acids. In germline, CDR1 is SQVTM, CDR2 ANQGSEA. This material consisted of PBMCs, taken from a glioma patient whose treatment included an IDH1 peptide vaccine. The chain combines TRBV29-1 with TRBJ1-2; D gene uncertain. The sequence was collected from a middle-aged man with glioma. CDR3 in DNA: TGCAGCGTTGAGGCAGGCCCATCCTATGGCTACACCTTC. The encoded protein is CSVEAGPSYGYTF. Complete variable domain (other parts from reference TRBV29-1 and TRBJ1-2): SAVISQKPSRDICQRGTSLTIQCQVDSQVTMMFWYRQQPGQSLTLIATANQGSEATYESGFVIDKFPISRPNLTFSTLTVSNMSPEDSSIYLCSVEAGPSYGYTFGSGTRLTVV.